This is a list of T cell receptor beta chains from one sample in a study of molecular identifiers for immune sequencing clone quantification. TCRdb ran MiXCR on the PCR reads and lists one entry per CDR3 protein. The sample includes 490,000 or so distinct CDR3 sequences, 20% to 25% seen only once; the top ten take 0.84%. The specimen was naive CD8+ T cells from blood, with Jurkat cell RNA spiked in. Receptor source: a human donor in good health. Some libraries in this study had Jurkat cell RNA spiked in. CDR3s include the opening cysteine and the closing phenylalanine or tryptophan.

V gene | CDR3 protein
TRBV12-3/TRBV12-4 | CASGLLALGDTQYF
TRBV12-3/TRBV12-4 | CASRGDIPYPSGANVLTF
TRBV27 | CASSLEMSSYNEQFF
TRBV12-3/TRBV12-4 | CASSSDRGHYEQYF
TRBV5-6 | CASSLLNQPQHF
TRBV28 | CASSLSLKPRLAGVSYEQYF
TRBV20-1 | CSVEAMGSGQYF
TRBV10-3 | CAISESEGGSGYTF
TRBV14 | CASSQYTGTYTDTQYF
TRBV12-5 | CASGNFAGSLVNTEAFF
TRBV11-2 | CASSPSWDRGNTEAFF
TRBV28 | CASSLSPSDSQETQYF
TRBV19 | CACSVRTANGGYTF
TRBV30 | CAWSVDGEEYF
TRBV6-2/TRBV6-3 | CASNSRDRAFETQYF
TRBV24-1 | CATAVTGAGELFF
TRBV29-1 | CSARPGPKSGTEAFF
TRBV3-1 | CASSQGTGDITGELFF
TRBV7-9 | CASSFQGAHTQYF
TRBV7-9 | CASSLGQGQETQYF
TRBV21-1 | CASSNGGQETQYF
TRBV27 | CASSLSWGPYNEQFF
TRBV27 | CASRNRVNTEAFF
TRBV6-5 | CASSHRDRGSYEQYF
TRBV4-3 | CASSQDALTGGNEKLFF
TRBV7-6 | CASGQGMTEAFF
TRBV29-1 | CSVEEGFYSPDTQYF
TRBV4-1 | CASSQPQLPPLHF
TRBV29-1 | CSVVGVPGQGADKFEQYF
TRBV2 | CASSEFPGGGTEAFF
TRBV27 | CASSFNGFTGELFF
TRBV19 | CARSIVGVADTQYF
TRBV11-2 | CASSSQGIQETQYF
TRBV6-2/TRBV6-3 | CASSLRDRRTYEQYF
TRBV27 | CATKSGDIKNIQYF
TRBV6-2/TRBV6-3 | CASSYSNQAYEQYF
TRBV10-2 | CASSAEDRDFTDTQYF
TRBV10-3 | CAISESSVGGTAWYGYTF
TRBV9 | CASSRGAGLGSPLHF
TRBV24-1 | CATSEATSTDTQYF
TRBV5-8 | CASSLPRSTSLEQYF
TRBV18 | CASSPGLAGALAYEQYF
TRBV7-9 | CASSLMSRQNTEAFF
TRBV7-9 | CASSSNHLAEIQETQYF
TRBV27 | CASSLWGSWDTEALF